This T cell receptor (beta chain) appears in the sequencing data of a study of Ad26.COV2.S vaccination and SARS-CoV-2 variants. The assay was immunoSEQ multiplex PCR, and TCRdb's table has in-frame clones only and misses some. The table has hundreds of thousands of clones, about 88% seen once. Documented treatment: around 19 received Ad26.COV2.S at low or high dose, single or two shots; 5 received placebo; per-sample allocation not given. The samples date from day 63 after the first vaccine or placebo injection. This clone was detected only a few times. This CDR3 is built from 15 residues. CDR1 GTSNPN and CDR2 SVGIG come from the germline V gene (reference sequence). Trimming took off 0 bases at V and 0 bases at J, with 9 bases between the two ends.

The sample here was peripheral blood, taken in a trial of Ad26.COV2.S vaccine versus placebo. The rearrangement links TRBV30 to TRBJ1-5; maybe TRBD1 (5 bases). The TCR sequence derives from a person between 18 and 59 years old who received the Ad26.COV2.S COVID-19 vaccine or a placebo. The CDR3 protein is CAWSVGANSNQPQHF. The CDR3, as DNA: TGTGCCTGGAGTGTTGGGGCTAATAGCAATCAGCCCCAGCATTTT. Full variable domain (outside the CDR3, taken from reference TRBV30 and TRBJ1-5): SQTIHQWPATLVQPVGSPLSLECTVEGTSNPNLYWYRQAAGRGLQLLFYSVGIGQISSEVPQNLSASRPQDRQFILSSKKLLLSDSGFYLCAWSVGANSNQPQHFGDGTRLSIL.